This T cell receptor beta chain appears in the sequencing data of a study of blood T cell repertoires in COVID-19. On the study more broadly: Samples representing acute and convalescent COVID-19 were sourced from the United States, Italy and Spain. T cells, B-cell-depleted T cells, or PBMCs provided the cDNA or gDNA that served as material.

Trimming took 5 bases from V and 7 from J; bases not matched to a gene: 7. Per germline, CDR1 MDHEN and CDR2 SYDVKM. The CDR3 is made up of 14 amino acids. Authors' data handling: Amplification from reference gene primers served as the basis for estimated nucleated cell counts. Method: immunoSEQ multiplex PCR; TCRdb's copy keeps in-frame clones and lacks some. V, J and clone size were drawn from that table, and D and trimming were deduced from the DNA. The sample lists roughly 53,000 clones, 65% to 80% occurring once. This rearrangement joins TRBV28 to TRBJ1-4, with 7 bases fitting TRBD1. The material sequenced was peripheral blood. The origin of this receptor is a man between 65 and 79 years old with active or convalescent COVID-19. The chain's CDR3 is CASSKTGMSEKLFF. The CDR3 region has the DNA TGTGCCAGCAGTAAGACAGGGATGAGTGAAAAACTGTTTTTT.